This TCR beta chain is drawn from a study of control samples from healthy donors and cancer patients. Generated by immunoSEQ multiplex PCR, the TCRdb table keeps only in-frame clones and is missing some. The data show under 200,000 clones, less than 95% seen once. Deletions cut 0 bases from V and 4 bases from J, with 6 bases between. Per the germline V gene, CDR1 is GTSNPN and CDR2 is SVGIG (reference sequence). The CDR3 loop spans 13 amino acids. The gene calls are TRBV30 and TRBJ2-2; D gene ambiguous. The sequence was collected from a man aged 60-69 years with colorectal cancer. The sample consisted of PBMCs. The chain's CDR3 is CAWSVARTGELFF. The CDR3 DNA is TGTGCCTGGAGTGTGGCCCGCACCGGGGAGCTGTTTTTT. Drawing the rest from reference TRBV30 and TRBJ2-2, the complete variable domain is SQTIHQWPATLVQPVGSPLSLECTVEGTSNPNLYWYRQAAGRGLQLLFYSVGIGQISSEVPQNLSASRPQDRQFILSSKKLLLSDSGFYLCAWSVARTGELFFGEGSRLTVL.